This record looks at one T cell receptor (beta chain) sequence and its context. In the original workflow: Quantification of nucleated cells was approximated via reference gene primer amplification. Using immunoSEQ multiplex PCR, the repertoire was profiled, and TCRdb retains in-frame clones only, with some absent. V and J calls and clone size are as listed in that table; D and trimming were resolved from the DNA. The sample records roughly 200,000 clones, more than 80% being singletons. The sample originates from a study of blood T cell repertoires in COVID-19. As for the study in general: There were acute and convalescent COVID-19 samples, and they came from the United States, Italy and Spain. From T cells, B-cell-depleted T cells, or PBMCs came the material, which was cDNA or gDNA.

The CDR3 runs to 16 residues. Germline CDR1 is MDHEN and CDR2 is SYDVKM. The V end was cut by 3 bases, the J end by 6 bases, with 20 bases between. The sequence came from an older woman with acute or convalescent COVID-19. The sample taken for sequencing was peripheral blood. This chain connects TRBV28 to TRBJ1-2, with a tentative D call TRBD1 (6 bases). The CDR3 sequence is CASSFSGRLGADGYTF. In nucleotides, the CDR3 is TGTGCCAGCAGTTTTTCCGGCCGTCTGGGGGCAGATGGCTACACCTTC.